The TCR beta chain under discussion was sequenced for a study of cytomegalovirus exposure and HLA in healthy donors. Overall study results and limits: It was reported that the classifier diagnosed cytomegalovirus status with high specificity and sensitivity in both the original and validation cohorts.

The table came from immunoSEQ multiplex PCR; TCRdb's copy has only in-frame clones and leaves some out. The table lists around 160,000 clones, roughly 80% of them singletons. On this clone: The antigen is not known.

This CDR3 spans 15 amino acids. The germline gives CDR1 MNHNS, CDR2 SASEGT. V dropped 1 base and J dropped 0 bases, with 7 bases sitting between them. Sequencing was carried out using PBMCs. V is TRBV6-1 and J is TRBJ2-1, with D maybe TRBD2 (6 bases). The TCR was taken from a young man in good health and CMV-seropositive. The CDR3 bases are TGTGCCAGCAGTGAAGTCGGGAGCTCCTACAATGAGCAGTTCTTC. Encoded protein: CASSEVGSSYNEQFF.